This entry lists 26 T cell receptor beta chains sequenced from one sample in a study of blood T cell repertoires in COVID-19. TCRdb keeps only in-frame clones here, not all; method: immunoSEQ multiplex PCR. The repertoire holds 200,000 to 250,000 clones, with 90% as singletons. The sample consisted of peripheral blood. The receptors stem from a man aged 30-40 years with COVID-19, enrolled during active disease.

The chain joins TRBV15 to TRBJ2-7, with 8 bases that match TRBD2. V was pared by 2 bases and J by 4 bases, with 13 bases of the junction left unmatched. Germline V gene sequence: CDR1 LNHNV, CDR2 YYDKDF (reference sequence). The CDR3 extends over 17 amino acids. CDR3 in amino acids: CATSRSSVSGGSYEQYF. The CDR3 coding sequence is TGTGCCACCAGCAGATCCTCTGTCAGCGGGGGCTCTTACGAGCAGTACTTC.

This clone has more than one count but fewer than ten. The genes are TRBV4-3 and TRBJ1-3; maybe TRBD1 (5 bases). Germline CDR1 and CDR2: LGHNA and YSLEER. The V gene lost 4 bases and the J gene lost 0 bases, with 10 bases spanning the gap. CDR3 length equals 15 residues. The CDR3 coding sequence is TGCGCCAGCAGCCCCGACAGTCGCTCTGGAAACACCATATATTTT. Translated: CASSPDSRSGNTIYF.

The rearrangement links TRBV11-2 to TRBJ1-5; 7 bases are a match to TRBD1. The germline V gene encodes CDR1 SGHAT and CDR2 FQNNGV. Trimming at V came to 5 bases and at J to 4 bases, leaving 8 bases not matched to a gene. The CDR3 is 15 amino acids. The CDR3 DNA reads TGTGCCAGCAGCATTGGACAGGTCTATAATCAGCCCCAGCATTTT. The encoded protein is CASSIGQVYNQPQHF.

The chain uses TRBV19 and TRBJ1-1, with 8 positions matching TRBD1. The CDR3 consists of 16 residues. The germline CDR1 and CDR2 sequences are LNHDA and SQIVND (reference sequence). With 6 bases clipped from V and 0 bases from J, the junction kept 9 bases outside the gene matches. The CDR3 spells CASRLRQGPLNTEAFF. The DNA for the CDR3 is TGTGCCAGTAGGTTACGACAGGGGCCCTTGAACACTGAAGCTTTCTTT.

This clone was detected a few times. J is TRBJ1-2 and V is TRBV7-9; D may be TRBD1 (5 bases). V was trimmed by 4 bases and J by 2 bases, leaving 14 bases between them. The germline gives CDR1 SEHNR, CDR2 FQNEAQ (reference sequence). CDR3 length equals 15 residues. The CDR3 sequence: CASSSSRGPNYGYTF. The CDR3 DNA reads as TGTGCCAGCAGCTCCTCAAGGGGCCCGAACTATGGCTACACCTTC. The entire variable domain, with the rest obtained from reference TRBV7-9 and TRBJ1-2, is as follows: DTGVSQNPRHKITKRGQNVTFRCDPISEHNRLYWYRQTLGQGPEFLTYFQNEAQLEKSRLLSDRFSAERPKGSFSTLEIQRTEQGDSAMYLCASSSSRGPNYGYTFGSGTRLTVV.

The chain combines TRBV27 with TRBJ1-1; D might be TRBD1 (5 bases). This CDR3 region has 15 residues. The germline V and J ends were trimmed by 4 bases and 0 bases, with 12 bases remaining between them. In germline, CDR1 is MNHEY, CDR2 SMNVEV (reference sequence). The CDR3 region is CASSSRANMNTEAFF. The CDR3 region has the DNA TGTGCCAGCAGTTCCAGGGCAAACATGAACACTGAAGCTTTCTTT.

The V gene is TRBV10-3, the J gene TRBJ1-2; the D gene is possibly TRBD1 (5 bases). This CDR3 is built from 13 residues. CDR1 ENHRY and CDR2 SYGVKD come from the germline V gene. Trimming shortened V by 3 bases and J by 5 bases, and 10 bases separated the two germline ends. The CDR3 sequence is CAISDSGTYGYTF. The CDR3 nucleotides read TGTGCCATCAGTGATAGCGGGACGTATGGCTACACCTTC.

This rearrangement joins TRBV5-6 to TRBJ1-4, with 7 bases identical to TRBD1. This CDR3 is 14 amino acids long. Germline V gene sequence: CDR1 SGHDT, CDR2 YYEEEE. V shed 4 bases and J 4 bases; nucleotides not matched to a gene: 4. CDR3 residues: CASSPTGDNEKLFF. As DNA, the CDR3 is TGTGCCAGCAGCCCTACAGGGGATAATGAAAAACTGTTTTTT.

The chain is built from TRBV4-1 and TRBJ1-6; 10 positions agree with TRBD1. Looked up from germline, CDR1 is MGHRA and CDR2 is YSYEKL. The ends lost 5 bases at V and 1 base at J; junction bases unmatched: 5. The CDR3 contains 17 residues. The CDR3 loop reads CASSDRDRGSYNSPLHF. The CDR3 nucleotides read TGCGCCAGCAGCGACCGGGACAGGGGTTCCTATAATTCACCCCTCCACTTT.

The V gene is TRBV30, the J gene TRBJ1-5, with D tentatively TRBD1 (6 bases). Germline V lookup: CDR1 GTSNPN, CDR2 SVGIG (reference sequence). The CDR3 runs 13 residues. V gave up 4 bases and J gave up 2 bases, with 9 bases separating them. CDR3 in amino acids: CAWTSGGNQPQHF. The CDR3 DNA follows: TGTGCCTGGACCTCAGGGGGCAATCAGCCCCAGCATTTT. Full variable domain (remainder filled in from reference TRBV30 and TRBJ1-5): SQTIHQWPATLVQPVGSPLSLECTVEGTSNPNLYWYRQAAGRGLQLLFYSVGIGQISSEVPQNLSASRPQDRQFILSSKKLLLSDSGFYLCAWTSGGNQPQHFGDGTRLSIL.

The rearrangement uses TRBV5-6 and TRBJ1-1; 10 nucleotides align to TRBD1. The CDR3 totals 15 residues. Per germline, CDR1 SGHDT and CDR2 YYEEEE. V lost 4 bases, J lost 3 bases, and 6 bases stayed unmatched. The CDR3 here is CASSPQTGGDTEAFF. The CDR3 DNA is TGTGCCAGCAGCCCGCAGACAGGGGGCGACACTGAAGCTTTCTTT.

V usage is TRBV20-1 and J usage is TRBJ1-1; unclear D gene. Germline assignment: CDR1 DFQATT and CDR2 SNEGSKA (reference sequence). Trimming removed 2 bases from V and 8 bases from J, with 9 bases in between. This CDR3 has 11 residues. The CDR3 sequence is CSARFSQEAFF. CDR3 coding DNA: TGCAGTGCTAGATTTTCTCAGGAAGCTTTCTTT.

The chain joins TRBV6-1 to TRBJ1-1; TRBD1 is a possible D gene (5 bases). Germline V gives CDR1 MNHNS, CDR2 SASEGT. Trimming cost V 3 bases and J 3 bases, with 8 bases left between them. The CDR3 is made up of 13 amino acids. The CDR3 sequence: CASSDRAYTEAFF. Here the CDR3 DNA reads TGTGCCAGCAGTGACAGGGCGTACACTGAAGCTTTCTTT.

This chain uses TRBV4-2 with TRBJ1-1; weak D call: TRBD1 (5 bases). The CDR3 contains 15 residues. Deletions cut 0 bases from V and 0 bases from J, with 8 bases between. The germline V gene has CDR1 LGHNA and CDR2 YNFKEQ. The CDR3 nucleotides are TGTGCCAGCAGCCAAGAGTGGACAATGAACACTGAAGCTTTCTTT. This translates into CASSQEWTMNTEAFF.

The rearrangement links TRBV5-1 to TRBJ2-2; the match to TRBD2 covers 7 bases. Germline V CDR1 and CDR2: SGHRS, YFSETQ. V lost 4 bases, J lost 4 bases, and 1 base stayed unmatched. This CDR3 has 13 residues. CDR3 region: CASSPGGTGELFF. Here the CDR3 DNA reads TGCGCCAGCAGCCCGGGGGGCACCGGGGAGCTGTTTTTT. Based on the CDR3 plus reference TRBV5-1 and TRBJ2-2, the full variable domain is KAGVTQTPRYLIKTRGQQVTLSCSPISGHRSVSWYQQTPGQGLQFLFEYFSETQRNKGNFPGRFSGRQFSNSRSEMNVSTLELGDSALYLCASSPGGTGELFFGEGSRLTVL.

CDR3 residues: CASSQVPGPNEAFF. Written as DNA, the CDR3 is TGCGCCAGCAGCCAAGTACCAGGGCCCAATGAAGCTTTCTTT. The V and J genes are TRBV4-1 and TRBJ1-1; the D gene is possibly TRBD1 (5 bases). V lost 1 base and J lost 7, with 13 bases in between. CDR1 and CDR2 (germline): MGHRA, YSYEKL. The CDR3 is made up of 14 amino acids.

This rearrangement joins TRBV7-3 to TRBJ2-5; maybe TRBD1 (5 bases). With 4 bases removed from V and 5 bases from J, the gap between germline ends came to 11 bases. This CDR3 is 13 amino acids long. CDR1 SGHTA and CDR2 FQGTGA come from the germline V gene. The CDR3 spells CASSSPGLETQYF. The CDR3 DNA reads TGTGCCAGCAGCTCTCCAGGGCTGGAGACCCAGTACTTC.

The rearrangement joins TRBV9 to TRBJ1-2; D is possibly TRBD1 (5 bases). The CDR3 consists of 12 residues. The germline CDR1 and CDR2 sequences are SGDLS and YYNGEE. Trimming pared 4 bases from V and 8 bases from J, leaving 12 bases between. The CDR3 spells CASSPRTIGYTF. CDR3 DNA: TGTGCCAGCAGCCCCCGGACAATCGGCTACACCTTC.

The CDR3 nucleotides read TGTGCCAGCAGCACCGGGACTAGCGGGAGATACCAGTTCTTC. Its protein is CASSTGTSGRYQFF. The chain employs TRBV28 and TRBJ2-1, with TRBD2 identical over 14 bases. V shed 6 bases and J 13 bases; nucleotides not matched to a gene: 8. The CDR3 runs 14 residues. Germline lookup yields CDR1 MDHEN and CDR2 SYDVKM.

The V call is TRBV6-6, the J call TRBJ1-2, with D hard to call. The CDR3 consists of 14 residues. Germline CDR1 reads MNHNY; CDR2 reads SVGAGI (reference sequence). V lost 7 bases and J 4 bases, leaving 16 bases between the germline ends. As DNA, the CDR3 is TGTGCCAGCACTCTTGTGGCAGGCCTCTATGGCTACACCTTC. This sequence encodes CASTLVAGLYGYTF.

This chain joins TRBV19 and TRBJ2-5; 11 nucleotides agree with TRBD1. The trim removed 8 bases at V and 4 bases at J, leaving 6 bases unmatched. CDR3 length: 14 residues. Looked up from germline, CDR1 is LNHDA and CDR2 is SQIVND (reference sequence). The CDR3 DNA reads TGTGCCAGTGGGGGGACAGGGGGGAGAGAGACCCAGTACTTC. Its translation: CASGGTGGRETQYF. Together with reference TRBV19 and TRBJ2-5, the CDR3 gives the full variable domain: DGGITQSPKYLFRKEGQNVTLSCEQNLNHDAMYWYRQDPGQGLRLIYYSQIVNDFQKGDIAEGYSVSREKKESFPLTVTSAQKNPTAFYLCASGGTGGRETQYFGPGTRLLVL.

This clone has more than one count but fewer than ten. The rearrangement joins TRBV6-5 to TRBJ2-2; unclear D gene. The V gene's germline CDR1 is MNHEY and CDR2 SVGAGI. With 2 bases removed from V and 5 bases from J, the gap between germline ends came to 6 bases. The CDR3 length is 13 residues. CDR3 sequence: CASSYETTGELFF. DNA for the CDR3: TGTGCCAGCAGTTACGAGACAACCGGGGAGCTGTTTTTT.

The rearrangement uses TRBV5-6 and TRBJ2-5, with D possibly matching TRBD1 (6 bases). The V end lost 4 bases, the J end lost 4 bases, and 17 bases lay between the germline ends. The germline CDR1 and CDR2 sequences are SGHDT and YYEEEE. The CDR3 length is 15 residues. The CDR3: CASSRKYRDRETQYF. The CDR3 bases are TGTGCCAGCAGCCGGAAATACAGGGATCGAGAGACCCAGTACTTC.

The chain uses TRBV7-8 and TRBJ1-5, with TRBD1 as a possible D gene (6 bases). The germline gives CDR1 SGHVS, CDR2 FQNEAQ. Trimming cost V 0 bases and J 2 bases, with 11 bases left between them. This CDR3 has 16 residues. CDR3 amino acids: CASSLALGAGNQPQHF. The CDR3 DNA is TGTGCCAGCAGCTTAGCGCTGGGGGCGGGCAATCAGCCCCAGCATTTT. Complete variable domain (other parts from reference TRBV7-8 and TRBJ1-5): GAGVSQSPRYKVAKRGQDVALRCDPISGHVSLFWYQQALGQGPEFLTYFQNEAQLDKSGLPSDRFFAERPEGSVSTLKIQRTQQEDSAVYLCASSLALGAGNQPQHFGDGTRLSIL.

The rearrangement uses TRBV27 and TRBJ1-6; TRBD1 matches 8 bases. Germline V CDR1 and CDR2: MNHEY, SMNVEV (reference sequence). V dropped 6 bases and J dropped 12; count of bases not matched to a gene: 4. The CDR3 length is 12 residues. This chain's CDR3 is CASRPTGGPLHF. The CDR3 region has the DNA TGTGCCAGCAGACCTACAGGGGGACCCCTCCACTTT.

This clone has only one observation. The chain is built from TRBV18 and TRBJ1-2; TRBD1 aligns across 10 bases. V was pared by 3 bases and J by 4 bases, with 5 bases of the junction left unmatched. Germline V gene sequence: CDR1 KGHSH, CDR2 LQKENI. This CDR3 spans 15 amino acids. The CDR3 reads CASSPTTGGGYGYTF. The CDR3, as DNA: TGTGCCAGCTCACCTACGACAGGGGGCGGCTATGGCTACACCTTC.